One sample yielded the 3 T cell receptor beta chains listed below, sequenced in a study of blood T cell repertoires in COVID-19. Data came from immunoSEQ multiplex PCR; TCRdb stores just in-frame clones and leaves some out. The repertoire has under 300,000 clones, around 85% of them found once; the top ten carry about 12%. The material sequenced was peripheral blood. All receptors derive from a woman in her twenties or thirties with COVID-19, enrolled during active disease.

The chain combines TRBV4-1 with TRBJ2-7; TRBD2 aligns across 8 bases. This CDR3 comprises 15 residues. Germline V gene lookup returns CDR1 MGHRA and CDR2 YSYEKL. Trimming took 3 bases from V and 2 from J; bases not matched to a gene: 6. CDR3 coding DNA: TGCGCCAGCAGCCATGACTTAGCGGGGACCTACGAGCAGTACTTC. Translated: CASSHDLAGTYEQYF.

The rearrangement uses TRBV18 and TRBJ2-1, with 8 bases matching TRBD2. Germline CDR1 and CDR2: KGHSH and LQKENI. This CDR3 has 16 amino acids. V gave up 3 bases and J gave up 7 bases; unmatched junction bases: 11. The CDR3 loop reads CASSPLGTGGQNEQFF. The CDR3 nucleotides read TGTGCCAGCTCACCCCTGGGGACGGGGGGGCAGAATGAGCAGTTCTTC.

The chain couples TRBV5-1 to TRBJ2-3; D is perhaps TRBD1 (6 bases). The CDR3 loop spans 16 amino acids. V lost 0 bases, J lost 5 bases, and 16 bases lay in between. CDR1 and CDR2 (germline): SGHRS, YFSETQ. Written as DNA, the CDR3 is TGCGCCAGCAGCTTGGTCCTAGCAGGGGCGGGAGATACGCAGTATTTT. Translating it yields CASSLVLAGAGDTQYF.